These 14 T cell receptor beta chains were all obtained from the same sample, sequenced in a study of blood T cell repertoires in COVID-19. Generated by immunoSEQ multiplex PCR, the TCRdb table keeps only in-frame clones and is missing some. Of roughly 200,000 clones in the sample, nearly 90% were seen once. Sequencing was done on a sample of peripheral blood. All receptors derive from a man between 45 and 60 years old with acute or convalescent COVID-19.

V gene TRBV7-8 combines with J gene TRBJ2-7; 13 bases map to TRBD2. In germline, CDR1 is SGHVS, CDR2 FQNEAQ. After removal of 4 bases from V and 5 bases from J, the junction contained 5 bases not matched to a gene. The CDR3 runs 15 residues. The CDR3 reads CASSSLAGGRNEQYF. CDR3 in DNA: TGTGCCAGCAGCTCACTAGCGGGAGGGCGGAACGAGCAGTACTTC.

The chain is built from TRBV25-1 and TRBJ2-1; TRBD2 agrees at 8 bases. V lost 2 bases to trimming and J lost 12 bases; unmatched junction nucleotides: 9. Per germline, CDR1 MGHDK and CDR2 SYGVNS. The CDR3 totals 14 residues. CDR3 DNA: TGTGCCAGCAGTGAACGAACCAGGACTAGCCGGCAGTTCTTC. Protein product: CASSERTRTSRQFF.

In this sample, this clone turned up once. The genes are TRBV11-2 and TRBJ2-3, with D possibly matching TRBD2 (6 bases). Germline V lookup: CDR1 SGHAT, CDR2 FQNNGV. The V gene lost 2 bases and the J gene lost 3 bases, with 12 bases spanning the gap. The CDR3 consists of 15 residues. CDR3 residues: CASSLQTSTTDTQYF. The DNA of the CDR3 is TGTGCCAGCAGCTTACAGACTAGTACTACAGATACGCAGTATTTT.

This clone appeared once. This chain links TRBV10-3 with TRBJ2-2; D may be TRBD1 (5 bases). Germline lookup yields CDR1 ENHRY and CDR2 SYGVKD. This CDR3 contains 14 residues. The V end was cut by 4 bases, the J end by 3 bases, with 9 bases between. The CDR3 protein is CAISVQGDTGELFF. In nucleotides, the CDR3 is TGTGCCATCAGTGTTCAGGGTGACACCGGGGAGCTGTTTTTT.

The V call is TRBV5-1, the J call TRBJ2-5; 10 bases are shared with TRBD1. Unmatched junction bases numbered 4, after V lost 0 bases and J lost 5 bases. Looked up from germline, CDR1 is SGHRS and CDR2 is YFSETQ. The CDR3 has 15 amino acids. The CDR3 sequence: CASSLGQGAYETQYF. In nucleotides, the CDR3 is TGCGCCAGCAGCTTGGGACAGGGGGCGTATGAGACCCAGTACTTC.

The chain carries TRBV28 and TRBJ2-1; 15 nucleotides agree with TRBD2. Losses at the gene ends were 5 bases for V and 0 bases for J; bases not matched to a gene: 2. Germline V CDR1 and CDR2: MDHEN, SYDVKM. The CDR3 totals 17 residues. The CDR3 is CASSGTSGRTSYNEQFF. The CDR3 DNA reads TGTGCCAGCAGTGGGACTAGCGGGAGGACCTCCTACAATGAGCAGTTCTTC.

This clone was picked up a small number of times. The chain employs TRBV7-3 and TRBJ2-3, with 7 bases matching TRBD1. This CDR3 has 13 residues. The V gene's germline CDR1 is SGHTA and CDR2 FQGTGA. V was pared by 5 bases and J by 7 bases, with 6 bases of the junction left unmatched. CDR3 DNA sequence: TGTGCCAGCAGCCCGTCGACAGGGAATACGCAGTATTTT. This translates into CASSPSTGNTQYF.

V gene TRBV5-5 combines with J gene TRBJ1-5; 9 bases are a match to TRBD1. Losses at the gene ends were 4 bases for V and 6 bases for J; bases not matched to a gene: 8. Germline values: CDR1 SGHKS, CDR2 YYEKEE (reference sequence). CDR3 length: 15 residues. CDR3 in amino acids: CASSLWDRDLQPQHF. The CDR3 coding sequence is TGTGCCAGCAGCCTATGGGACAGGGACCTTCAGCCCCAGCATTTT.

The chain has TRBV6-5 and TRBJ1-5; 7 bases map to TRBD1. In germline, CDR1 is MNHEY, CDR2 SVGAGI. CDR3 length: 15 amino acids. V lost 2 bases and J lost 6; bases outside the gene matches: 7. The CDR3 spells CASSYRQGGGQPQHF. For the CDR3, the DNA is TGTGCCAGCAGTTACAGGCAGGGGGGAGGTCAGCCCCAGCATTTT.

This clone showed up just a few times. The chain links TRBV24-1 to TRBJ2-5; D possibly corresponds to TRBD2 (5 bases). The CDR3 contains 13 residues. Germline V gives CDR1 KGHDR, CDR2 SFDVKD. Trimming took off 8 bases at V and 2 bases at J, with 11 bases between the two ends. The CDR3 DNA sequence: TGTGCCACCAAGGAGGATGGGCAAGAGACCCAGTACTTC. As protein: CATKEDGQETQYF.

This chain uses TRBV19 with TRBJ2-5; D is perhaps TRBD2 (6 bases). V was pared by 3 bases and J by 7 bases, with 9 bases between. The CDR3 extends over 12 amino acids. Germline-derived CDR1 and CDR2 are LNHDA and SQIVND (reference sequence). CDR3 amino acids: CASSIQEGTQYF. The CDR3 nucleotides read TGTGCCAGTAGTATTCAGGAGGGGACCCAGTACTTC.

This clone was found a few times. Other DNA sequences in this sample translate to the same CDR3. The rearrangement joins TRBV7-2 to TRBJ2-2; 10 positions agree with TRBD2. The CDR3 has 15 residues. V shed 1 base and J 6 bases; nucleotides not matched to a gene: 2. CDR1 SGHTA and CDR2 FQGNSA come from the germline V gene. This chain's CDR3 is CASSLVAGGAGELFF. In DNA form, the CDR3 reads TGTGCCAGCAGCTTAGTAGCGGGGGGAGCCGGGGAGCTGTTTTTT.

The rearrangement joins TRBV7-9 to TRBJ2-7, with 8 bases that match TRBD2. Trimming removed 2 bases from V and 6 bases from J; junction bases left unmatched: 12. The V gene's germline CDR1 is SEHNR and CDR2 FQNEAQ (reference sequence). The CDR3 extends over 16 amino acids. In DNA, the CDR3 is TGTGCCAGCAGCTTAATTGCGGGGGGCGCAGTAAGCGAGCAGTACTTC. Translated, it gives CASSLIAGGAVSEQYF. The variable domain in full, completed from reference TRBV7-9 and TRBJ2-7, reads DTGVSQNPRHKITKRGQNVTFRCDPISEHNRLYWYRQTLGQGPEFLTYFQNEAQLEKSRLLSDRFSAERPKGSFSTLEIQRTEQGDSAMYLCASSLIAGGAVSEQYFGPGTRLTVT.

The chain uses TRBV28 and TRBJ1-3; D unclear. The CDR3 runs 15 residues. The V end lost 4 bases, the J end lost 0 bases, and 10 bases lay between the germline ends. Per the germline V gene, CDR1 is MDHEN and CDR2 is SYDVKM. The CDR3 region is CASSWWPGSGNTIYF. Here the CDR3 DNA reads TGTGCCAGCAGTTGGTGGCCGGGCTCTGGAAACACCATATATTTT. The full variable domain, with the rest looked up from reference TRBV28 and TRBJ1-3, is DVKVTQSSRYLVKRTGEKVFLECVQDMDHENMFWYRQDPGLGLRLIYFSYDVKMKEKGDIPEGYSVSREKKERFSLILESASTNQTSMYLCASSWWPGSGNTIYFGEGSWLTVV.